This TCR beta chain came from a study of sequential checkpoint blockade in melanoma. Study context: Arm A got nivolumab then ipilimumab; arm B the reverse, 1:1. After nivolumab or ipilimumab alone, around 20 patients had week-13 rebiopsies. After both sequences, patients received maintenance nivolumab.

Study conclusions and caveats: About 30 times likelier clinical benefit followed increased tumor T-cell fraction and clonality.

From germline, CDR1 is SGHTA and CDR2 FQGNSA. Trimming removed 8 bases from V and 1 base from J, with 12 bases in between. The CDR3 is 13 amino acids. Treatment given: randomized to nivolumab then ipilimumab (arm A) or the reverse (arm B). TCRdb keeps only in-frame clones here, not all; method: immunoSEQ multiplex PCR. The repertoire holds about 360 clones, 14% to 15% seen once, with 7% to 9% in the top ten. This clone is termed medium-sized (0.01 to 0.1%). Its antigen is unknown. The source is a human donor with melanoma. J is TRBJ2-7 and V is TRBV7-2; D might be TRBD1 or TRBD2, each matching 6 bases. Sequencing was performed on tumor tissue (inferred from file names), taken from a patient given nivolumab and ipilimumab in sequence. CDR3 in amino acids: CASAGDLSYEQYF. CDR3 coding DNA: TGTGCCAGCGCAGGGGACTTATCCTACGAGCAGTACTTC.